What follows is one T cell receptor beta chain and its context. These data belong to a study of blood T cell repertoires in COVID-19. The germline CDR1 and CDR2 sequences are LNHDA and SQIVND (reference sequence). V lost 3 bases to trimming and J lost 5 bases, with 10 bases between them. This CDR3 region has 14 residues. Sequencing was performed with immunoSEQ multiplex PCR; in TCRdb, only in-frame clones are kept and a portion is missing. The sample consists of around 130,000 clones, approximately 90% of them appearing once. This sequence was found in a woman aged 50 to 60 with acute or convalescent COVID-19. The specimen was peripheral blood. V is TRBV19 and J is TRBJ2-2, with D hard to call. CDR3 sequence reads: CASSIQSATGELFF. CDR3 nucleotides: TGTGCCAGTAGTATTCAGTCAGCGACCGGGGAGCTGTTTTTT.